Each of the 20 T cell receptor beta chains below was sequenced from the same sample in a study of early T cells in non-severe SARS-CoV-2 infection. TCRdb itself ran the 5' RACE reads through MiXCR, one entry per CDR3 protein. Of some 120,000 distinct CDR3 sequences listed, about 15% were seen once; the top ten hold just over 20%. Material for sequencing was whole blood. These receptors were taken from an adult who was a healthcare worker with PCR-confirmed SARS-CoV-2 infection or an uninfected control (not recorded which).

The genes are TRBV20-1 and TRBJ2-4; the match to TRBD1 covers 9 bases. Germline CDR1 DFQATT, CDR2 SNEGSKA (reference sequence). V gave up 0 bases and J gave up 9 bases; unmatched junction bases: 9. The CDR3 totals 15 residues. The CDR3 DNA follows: TGCAGTGCTAGAGACGCCGGGACAGGGAGGGGCATTCAGTACTTC. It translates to CSARDAGTGRGIQYF.

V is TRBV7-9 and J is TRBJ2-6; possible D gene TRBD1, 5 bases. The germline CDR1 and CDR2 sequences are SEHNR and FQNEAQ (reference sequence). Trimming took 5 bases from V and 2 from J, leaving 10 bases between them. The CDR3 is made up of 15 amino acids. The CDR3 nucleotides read TGTGCCAGCAGCAGAACCAGGGCTGGGGCCAACGTCCTGACTTTC. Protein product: CASSRTRAGANVLTF.

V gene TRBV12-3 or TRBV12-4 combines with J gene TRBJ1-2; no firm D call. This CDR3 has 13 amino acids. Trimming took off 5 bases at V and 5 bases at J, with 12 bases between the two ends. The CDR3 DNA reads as TGTGCCAGCAGTCCCGGGAACTTTTATGGCTACACCTTC. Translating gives CASSPGNFYGYTF.

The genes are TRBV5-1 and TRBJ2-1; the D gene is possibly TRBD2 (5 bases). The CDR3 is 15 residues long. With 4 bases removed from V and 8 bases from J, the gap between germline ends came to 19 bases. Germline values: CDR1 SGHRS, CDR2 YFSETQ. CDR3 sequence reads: CASSQDSAAGDEQFF. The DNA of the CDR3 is TGCGCCAGCAGCCAAGACTCCGCCGCCGGGGATGAGCAGTTCTTC.

The CDR3 region is CAWGGSVGMNTEAFF. The CDR3 bases are TGTGCCTGGGGGGGTTCGGTCGGTATGAACACTGAAGCTTTCTTT. The gene calls are TRBV30 and TRBJ1-1, with D possibly matching TRBD1 (5 bases). V lost 5 bases and J lost 0, with 16 bases in between. The CDR3 runs 15 residues. Per germline, CDR1 GTSNPN and CDR2 SVGIG (reference sequence).

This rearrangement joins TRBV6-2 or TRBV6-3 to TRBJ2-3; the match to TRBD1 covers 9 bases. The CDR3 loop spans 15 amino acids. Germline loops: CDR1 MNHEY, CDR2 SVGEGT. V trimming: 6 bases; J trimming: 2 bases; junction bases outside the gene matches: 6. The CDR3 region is CASRTQGALTDTQYF. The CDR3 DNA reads TGTGCCAGCAGGACACAGGGGGCCCTCACAGATACGCAGTATTTT.

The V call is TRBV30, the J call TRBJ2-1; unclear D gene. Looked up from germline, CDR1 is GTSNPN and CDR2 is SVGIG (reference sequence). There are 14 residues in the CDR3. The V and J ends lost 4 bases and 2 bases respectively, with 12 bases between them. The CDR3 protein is CAWTTKGAYNEQFF. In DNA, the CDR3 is TGTGCCTGGACGACGAAAGGAGCCTACAATGAGCAGTTCTTC.

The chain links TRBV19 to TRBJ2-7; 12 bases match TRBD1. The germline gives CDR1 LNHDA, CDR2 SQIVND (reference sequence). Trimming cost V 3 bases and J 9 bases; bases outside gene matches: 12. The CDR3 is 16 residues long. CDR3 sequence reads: CASSMRPGTGGDRQYF. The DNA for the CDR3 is TGTGCCAGTAGTATGCGTCCCGGGACAGGGGGCGATCGGCAGTACTTC.

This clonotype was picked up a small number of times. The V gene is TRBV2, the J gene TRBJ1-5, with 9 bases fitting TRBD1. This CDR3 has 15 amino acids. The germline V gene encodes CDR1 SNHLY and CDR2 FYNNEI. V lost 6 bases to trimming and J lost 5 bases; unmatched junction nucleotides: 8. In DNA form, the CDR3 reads TGTGCCAGCAGCGCTAGGACAGGGGAAGATCAGCCCCAGCATTTT. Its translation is CASSARTGEDQPQHF.

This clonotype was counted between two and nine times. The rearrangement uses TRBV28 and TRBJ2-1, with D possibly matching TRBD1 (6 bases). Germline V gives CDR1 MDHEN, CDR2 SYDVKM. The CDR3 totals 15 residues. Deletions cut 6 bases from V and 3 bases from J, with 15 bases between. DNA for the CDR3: TGTGCCAGCAGCAATGTGCAGGGGCACTACAATGAGCAGTTCTTC. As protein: CASSNVQGHYNEQFF.

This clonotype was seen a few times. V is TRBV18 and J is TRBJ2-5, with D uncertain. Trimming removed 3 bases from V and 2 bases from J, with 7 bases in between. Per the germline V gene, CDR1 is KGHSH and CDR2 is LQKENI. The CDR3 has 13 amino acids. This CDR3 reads CASSPLDQETQYF. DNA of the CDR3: TGTGCCAGCTCACCCCTTGATCAAGAGACCCAGTACTTC.

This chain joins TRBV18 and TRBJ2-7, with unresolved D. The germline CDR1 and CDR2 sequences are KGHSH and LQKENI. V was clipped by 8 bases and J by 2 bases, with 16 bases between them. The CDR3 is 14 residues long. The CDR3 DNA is TGTGCCAGCACCGGGCGGCAGCTCGCCTACGAGCAGTACTTC. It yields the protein CASTGRQLAYEQYF.

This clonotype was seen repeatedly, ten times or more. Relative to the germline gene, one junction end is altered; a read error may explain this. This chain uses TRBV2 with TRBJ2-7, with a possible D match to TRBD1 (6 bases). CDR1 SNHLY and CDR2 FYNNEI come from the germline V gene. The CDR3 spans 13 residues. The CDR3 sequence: CASSELSSQGRLF. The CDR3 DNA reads TGTGCCAGCAGTGAATTATCTAGTCAGGGGCGACTCTTC. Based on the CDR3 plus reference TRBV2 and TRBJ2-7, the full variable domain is EPEVTQTPSHQVTQMGQEVILRCVPISNHLYFYWYRQILGQKVEFLVSFYNNEISEKSEIFDDQFSVERPDGSNFTLKIRSTKLEDSAMYFCASSELSSQGRLFGPGTRLTVT.

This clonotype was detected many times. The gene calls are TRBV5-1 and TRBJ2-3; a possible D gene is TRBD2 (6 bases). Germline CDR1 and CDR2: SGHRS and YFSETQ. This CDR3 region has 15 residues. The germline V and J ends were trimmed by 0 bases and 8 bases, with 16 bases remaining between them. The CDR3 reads CASSLAWRGIGTQYF. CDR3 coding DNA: TGCGCCAGCAGCTTGGCCTGGCGGGGAATCGGTACGCAGTATTTT. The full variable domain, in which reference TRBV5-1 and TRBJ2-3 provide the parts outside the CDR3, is KAGVTQTPRYLIKTRGQQVTLSCSPISGHRSVSWYQQTPGQGLQFLFEYFSETQRNKGNFPGRFSGRQFSNSRSEMNVSTLELGDSALYLCASSLAWRGIGTQYFGPGTRLTVL.

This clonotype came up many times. The DNA of the CDR3 is TGTGCCAGCCCCACTAGCGGGGGAGGTAATGAGCAGTTCTTC. This sequence encodes CASPTSGGGNEQFF. The chain couples TRBV2 to TRBJ2-1; 11 bases fit TRBD2. The V segment lost 8 bases and the J segment 7 bases; nucleotides outside the gene matches: 7. The germline V gene encodes CDR1 SNHLY and CDR2 FYNNEI. There are 14 residues in the CDR3.

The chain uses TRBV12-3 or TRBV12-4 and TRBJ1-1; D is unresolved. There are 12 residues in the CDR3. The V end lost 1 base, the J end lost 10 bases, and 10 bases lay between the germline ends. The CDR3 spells CASSLGPIAAFF. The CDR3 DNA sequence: TGTGCCAGCAGTTTAGGACCCATCGCAGCTTTCTTT.

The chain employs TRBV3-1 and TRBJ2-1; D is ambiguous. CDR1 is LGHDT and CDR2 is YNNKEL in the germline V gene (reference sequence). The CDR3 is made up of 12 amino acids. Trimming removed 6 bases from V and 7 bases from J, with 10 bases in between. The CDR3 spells CASSHRGNEQFF. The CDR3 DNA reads TGTGCCAGCAGTCACCGTGGGAATGAGCAGTTCTTC.

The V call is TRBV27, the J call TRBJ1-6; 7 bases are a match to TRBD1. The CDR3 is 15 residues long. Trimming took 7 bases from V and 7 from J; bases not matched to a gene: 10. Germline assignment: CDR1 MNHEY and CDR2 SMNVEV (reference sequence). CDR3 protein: CASTADRVRNSPLHF. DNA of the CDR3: TGTGCCAGCACTGCTGACAGGGTCAGGAATTCACCCCTCCACTTT.

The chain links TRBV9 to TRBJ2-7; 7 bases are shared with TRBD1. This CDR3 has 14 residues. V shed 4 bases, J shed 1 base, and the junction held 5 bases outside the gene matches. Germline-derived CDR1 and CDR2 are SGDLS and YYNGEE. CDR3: CASSPTGQSYEQYF. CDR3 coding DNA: TGTGCCAGCAGCCCAACGGGACAGTCCTACGAGCAGTACTTC.

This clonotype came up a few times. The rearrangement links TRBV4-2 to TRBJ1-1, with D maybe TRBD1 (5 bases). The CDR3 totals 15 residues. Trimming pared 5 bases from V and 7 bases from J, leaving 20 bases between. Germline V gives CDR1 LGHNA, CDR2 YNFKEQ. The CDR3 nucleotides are TGTGCCAGCAGCGAGAGTGGGGCGGTTGGAGGTGAAGCTTTCTTT. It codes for CASSESGAVGGEAFF.